The entry below describes one T cell receptor beta chain. This entry comes from a study of blood T cell repertoires in COVID-19. The CDR3 extends over 12 amino acids. Trimming took 5 bases from V and 10 from J, leaving 14 bases between them. Germline V gene lookup returns CDR1 SGHNT and CDR2 YENEEA. Only in-frame clones appear in the TCRdb table, and some are missing; sequencing was by immunoSEQ multiplex PCR. The data show over 250,000 clones, 85% to 90% seen once. The receptor was derived from a woman aged 50 to 65 with COVID-19, enrolled during active disease. The chain carries TRBV11-3 and TRBJ1-1; possible D gene TRBD1, 5 bases. Sequenced material: peripheral blood. In DNA form, the CDR3 reads TGTGCCAGCAGCATCGATTCGGGGGGAGCTTTCTTT. This encodes CASSIDSGGAFF.